This T cell receptor (beta chain) came from a study of radiotherapy plus CTLA-4 blockade in lung cancer. TCRdb's copy holds only in-frame clones and misses some; the assay was immunoSEQ multiplex PCR. The repertoire holds 50,000 to 65,000 clones, roughly 80% seen once, with around 7.9% in the top ten. In germline, CDR1 is SGHAT, CDR2 FQNNGV. V was trimmed by 5 bases and J by 5 bases, leaving 12 bases between them. CDR3 length: 14 residues. V gene TRBV11-2 combines with J gene TRBJ2-2; D unclear. Specimen: peripheral blood, collected from a patient treated with radiotherapy plus ipilimumab. The origin of this receptor is a human donor with non-small cell lung cancer who had a complete response to radiotherapy plus ipilimumab. The CDR3 sequence is CASSPPRWTGELFF. DNA for the CDR3: TGTGCCAGCAGCCCCCCGAGGTGGACCGGGGAGCTGTTTTTT.